The sample holds many counts of the clone carrying this T cell receptor beta chain. TCRdb used MiXCR to reprocess the 5' RACE reads, holding one entry per CDR3 protein. This sample carries 400,000 to 650,000 distinct CDR3 sequences, approximately 22% of them seen once, and the ten largest clones take 0.75% to 0.95%. The germline V gene has CDR1 LGHDT and CDR2 YNNKEL (reference sequence). This CDR3 has 15 residues. Trimming stripped 1 base from V and 3 bases from J, with 10 bases between. This specimen comes from a study of identical twins. These data also formed part of another study, on T cells expressing NK-cell markers.

The rearrangement uses TRBV3-1 and TRBJ2-1; perhaps TRBD2 as D (6 bases). The sequence derives from a woman between 18 and 29 years old in good health. The sequenced sample consisted of CD4+ T cells sorted from blood. The CDR3 reads CASSQGGVLYNEQFF. CDR3 coding DNA: TGTGCCAGCAGCCAAGGGGGGGTCCTCTACAATGAGCAGTTCTTC.